Listed here are 10 T cell receptor beta chains from one sample, sequenced in a study of CD8+CD57+ T cells in acquired aplastic anemia. The study profiled TCR beta VDJ and CDR3 using genomic DNA as template. MiXCR was run by TCRdb on the reads, yielding one entry per CDR3 protein. In the table there are a few hundred thousand distinct CDR3 sequences, around 68% of which are singletons. The specimen was sorted CD4+, CD8+, or CD8+CD57+ T cells (not recorded which) from PBMCs. The receptors come from a human donor in good health, serving as a control.

The chain has TRBV5-4 and TRBJ1-5, with D uncertain. The V gene's germline CDR1 is SGHNT and CDR2 YYREEE (reference sequence). The CDR3 spans 13 residues. Trimming left V 4 bases short and J 5 bases short, with 10 bases between. CDR3 sequence reads: CASSKKTDQPQHF. CDR3 bases: TGTGCCAGCAGCAAGAAAACGGATCAGCCCCAGCATTTT. The full variable domain, its missing parts supplied by reference TRBV5-4 and TRBJ1-5, is ETGVTQSPTHLIKTRGQQVTLRCSSQSGHNTVSWYQQALGQGPQFIFQYYREEENGRGNFPPRFSGLQFPNYSSELNVNALELDDSALYLCASSKKTDQPQHFGDGTRLSIL.

The chain uses TRBV5-4 and TRBJ1-2; D ambiguous. Trimming removed 0 bases at V and 8 bases at J, with 8 bases between. In germline, CDR1 is SGHNT, CDR2 YYREEE (reference sequence). The CDR3 has 12 residues. The CDR3 loop reads CASSLGAYGYTF. As DNA, the CDR3 is TGTGCCAGCAGCTTGGGGGCCTACGGCTACACCTTC. Drawing the rest from reference TRBV5-4 and TRBJ1-2, the complete variable domain is ETGVTQSPTHLIKTRGQQVTLRCSSQSGHNTVSWYQQALGQGPQFIFQYYREEENGRGNFPPRFSGLQFPNYSSELNVNALELDDSALYLCASSLGAYGYTFGSGTRLTVV.

V and J are TRBV5-6 and TRBJ2-7; 12 positions agree with TRBD2. The V segment lost 3 bases and the J segment 5 bases; nucleotides outside the gene matches: 15. Germline values: CDR1 SGHDT, CDR2 YYEEEE. The CDR3 length is 18 residues. CDR3 amino acids: CASSSWTSGEDPYDEQYF. The CDR3 DNA follows: TGTGCCAGCAGCTCTTGGACTAGCGGGGAGGACCCTTACGACGAGCAGTACTTC.

As for this clonotype: A read error may produce the germline difference seen at one junction end. The chain combines TRBV9 with TRBJ1-3; no reliable D call. Per germline, CDR1 SGDLS and CDR2 YYNGEE. There are 13 residues in the CDR3. Written as DNA, the CDR3 is TGTGCCAGCAGCGGATCCTCAAGGACGCCGGATAATTTT. It specifies CASSGSSRTPDNF.

The rearrangement links TRBV19 to TRBJ1-3; D is perhaps TRBD1 (5 bases). Between the trimmed V and J ends, which lost 6 bases and 2 bases, there was a span of 14 bases. The length of the CDR3 is 15 residues. Germline-derived CDR1 and CDR2 are LNHDA and SQIVND (reference sequence). CDR3: CASRGDTGAGNTIYF. CDR3 DNA sequence: TGTGCCAGTAGGGGGGATACGGGGGCTGGAAACACCATATATTTT.

This clonotype was counted between two and nine times. V usage is TRBV7-2 and J usage is TRBJ1-1; 10 bases are a match to TRBD1. The V segment lost 4 bases and the J segment 5 bases; nucleotides outside the gene matches: 4. The germline V gene has CDR1 SGHTA and CDR2 FQGNSA. The CDR3 loop spans 14 amino acids. The CDR3 reads CASSSGTGATEAFF. For the CDR3, the DNA is TGTGCCAGCAGCTCCGGGACAGGGGCGACTGAAGCTTTCTTT.

This clonotype was picked up one time. A read error may account for a junction end that differs from germline. The CDR3 DNA follows: TGTGCCGTCAGCCCAACAGGTATCAATTCACCCCTCCACTTT. Protein sequence: CAVSPTGINSPLHF. V gene TRBV10-3 combines with J gene TRBJ1-6; TRBD1 is a possible D gene (5 bases). CDR1 is ENHRY and CDR2 is SYGVKD in the germline V gene. CDR3 length: 14 amino acids.

This clonotype came up many times. V and J are TRBV5-1 and TRBJ1-4; D not resolved. Trimming removed 2 bases from V and 2 bases from J, with 7 bases in between. Germline V gene sequence: CDR1 SGHRS, CDR2 YFSETQ. CDR3 size: 14 residues. The CDR3 region has the DNA TGCGCCAGCAGCTTAGGGAGCACTAATGAAAAACTGTTTTTT. Its protein product is CASSLGSTNEKLFF. Full variable domain (rest looked up from reference TRBV5-1 and TRBJ1-4): KAGVTQTPRYLIKTRGQQVTLSCSPISGHRSVSWYQQTPGQGLQFLFEYFSETQRNKGNFPGRFSGRQFSNSRSEMNVSTLELGDSALYLCASSLGSTNEKLFFGSGTQLSVL.

This clonotype was found many times. This chain connects TRBV4-3 to TRBJ1-6; D is unresolved. V was cut by 2 bases and J by 8 bases, with 13 bases left in between. The CDR3 covers 15 residues. Looked up from germline, CDR1 is LGHNA and CDR2 is YSLEER. The DNA for the CDR3 is TGCGCCAGCAGCCAACTTGGGGAGATTGATTCACCCCTCCACTTT. Its protein product is CASSQLGEIDSPLHF.

This clonotype was picked up many times. The rearrangement uses TRBV6-6 and TRBJ2-7; D remains unclear. The CDR3 runs 13 residues. Trimming left V 5 bases short and J 3 bases short, with 11 bases between. Germline CDR1 is MNHNY and CDR2 is SVGAGI (reference sequence). The CDR3 DNA follows: TGTGCCAGCAGTCACCCCGACGGCTACGAGCAGTACTTC. Encoded protein: CASSHPDGYEQYF.